This T cell receptor (beta chain) was recovered during a study of OX40 agonist ivuxolimab in advanced cancers. Libraries were prepared by immunoSEQ multiplex PCR; TCRdb keeps only in-frame clonotypes and omits some of them. The top ten clones hold around 0.73% of a sample with tens of thousands of clones, 80% to 85% of them seen once. CDR3 length: 16 residues. Germline V gives CDR1 SQVTM, CDR2 ANQGSEA. V shed 0 bases, J shed 1 base, and the junction held 8 bases outside the gene matches. Specimen: CD4+ or CD8+ T cells sorted from blood, collected in a trial of the OX40 agonist ivuxolimab. V is TRBV29-1 and J is TRBJ1-2, with 7 bases aligning to TRBD1. The receptor was isolated from an adult with an advanced solid tumor such as melanoma, head and neck, liver or kidney cancer. CDR3 nucleotide sequence: TGCAGCGTTGAAGACGCCAGGGGGAACTATAACTATGGCTACACCTTC. The encoded protein is CSVEDARGNYNYGYTF.